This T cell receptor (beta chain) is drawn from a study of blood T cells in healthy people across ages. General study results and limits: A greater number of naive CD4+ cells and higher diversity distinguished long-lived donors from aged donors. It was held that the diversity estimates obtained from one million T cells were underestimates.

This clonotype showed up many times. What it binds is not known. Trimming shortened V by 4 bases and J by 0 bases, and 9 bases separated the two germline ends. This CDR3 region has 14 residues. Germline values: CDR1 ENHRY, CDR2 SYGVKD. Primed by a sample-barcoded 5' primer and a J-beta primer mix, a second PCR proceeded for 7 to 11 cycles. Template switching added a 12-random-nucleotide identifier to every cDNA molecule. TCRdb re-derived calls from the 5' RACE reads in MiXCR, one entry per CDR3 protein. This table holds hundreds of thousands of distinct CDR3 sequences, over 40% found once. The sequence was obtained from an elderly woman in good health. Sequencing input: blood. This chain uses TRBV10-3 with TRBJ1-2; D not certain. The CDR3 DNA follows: TGTGCCATCAGTGTCTCCCAGGCTAACTATGGCTACACCTTC. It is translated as CAISVSQANYGYTF.